One and the same sample provided the 28 T cell receptor beta chains below, sequenced in a study of T cells in Graves' hyperthyroidism and ophthalmopathy. The investigators amplified TCR beta CDR3 regions from RNA transcripts. The TCR CDR3 first-round RT-PCR relied on the HTBI primer set. TCRdb re-analysed the multiplex PCR reads in MiXCR, keeping a single row per CDR3 protein. The table includes about 380,000 distinct CDR3 sequences, less than 15% detected once. Material for sequencing was blood. Receptors were obtained from a young man with Graves' hyperthyroidism that later progressed to Graves' ophthalmopathy.

This clonotype was seen repeatedly, ten times or more. One end of the junction does not line up with germline, which may come from a read error. CDR3 loop: CASSLGQGATEAFF. CDR3 coding DNA: TGTGCCAGCAGTTTAGGACAGGGGGCCACTGAAGCTTTCTTT. The chain carries TRBV11-2 and TRBJ1-1; 11 bases match TRBD1. This CDR3 has 14 amino acids. Germline-derived CDR1 and CDR2 are SGHAT and FQNNGV.

The sample holds many counts of this clonotype. The rearrangement links TRBV28 to TRBJ2-3; no clear D. This CDR3 contains 15 residues. Trimming pared 6 bases from V and 1 base from J, leaving 14 bases between. CDR1 and CDR2 (germline): MDHEN, SYDVKM. Here the CDR3 reads CASSPTALGTDTQYF. The CDR3 DNA reads as TGTGCCAGCAGCCCGACCGCATTAGGCACAGATACGCAGTATTTT. The full variable domain, completed using reference TRBV28 and TRBJ2-3, is DVKVTQSSRYLVKRTGEKVFLECVQDMDHENMFWYRQDPGLGLRLIYFSYDVKMKEKGDIPEGYSVSREKKERFSLILESASTNQTSMYLCASSPTALGTDTQYFGPGTRLTVL.

The genes are TRBV13 and TRBJ1-2, with D maybe TRBD1 (6 bases). The V gene's germline CDR1 is PRHDT and CDR2 FYEKMQ (reference sequence). The CDR3 is 12 amino acids. V lost 3 bases to trimming and J lost 7 bases, with 9 bases between them. The CDR3 here is CASSLDSGGYTF. For the CDR3, the DNA is TGTGCCAGCAGCTTGGACAGTGGTGGCTACACCTTC. The whole variable domain, filled in from reference TRBV13 and TRBJ1-2, reads AAGVIQSPRHLIKEKRETATLKCYPIPRHDTVYWYQQGPGQDPQFLISFYEKMQSDKGSIPDRFSAQQFSDYHSELNMSSLELGDSALYFCASSLDSGGYTFGSGTRLTVV.

This clonotype was counted at least ten times. At one boundary the junction diverges from the germline segment, which might be a read error. The chain recombines TRBV5-1 with TRBJ2-3, with D tentatively TRBD1 (5 bases). Germline V CDR1 and CDR2: SGHRS, YFSETQ. CDR3 length: 13 residues. CDR3 coding DNA: TGTGCCAGCAGCTTAGGGGGCACAGATACGCAGTATTTT. Translated, it gives CASSLGGTDTQYF. Full variable domain (remainder filled in from reference TRBV5-1 and TRBJ2-3): KAGVTQTPRYLIKTRGQQVTLSCSPISGHRSVSWYQQTPGQGLQFLFEYFSETQRNKGNFPGRFSGRQFSNSRSEMNVSTLELGDSALYLCASSLGGTDTQYFGPGTRLTVL.

This clonotype was seen at least ten times. The rearrangement joins TRBV7-3 to TRBJ2-7; 7 bases fit TRBD2. The trim removed 7 bases at V and 7 bases at J, leaving 13 bases unmatched. CDR3 length: 14 residues. In germline, CDR1 is SGHTA, CDR2 FQGTGA. CDR3: CASTFSGDPREQYF. For the CDR3, the DNA is TGTGCCAGCACTTTCAGCGGGGACCCGCGGGAGCAGTACTTC. The full variable domain, rest sourced from reference TRBV7-3 and TRBJ2-7, is GAGVSQTPSNKVTEKGKYVELRCDPISGHTALYWYRQSLGQGPEFLIYFQGTGAADDSGLPNDRFFAVRPEGSVSTLKIQRTERGDSAVYLCASTFSGDPREQYFGPGTRLTVT.

The genes are TRBV30 and TRBJ1-5; TRBD1 might be the D (5 bases). CDR1 GTSNPN and CDR2 SVGIG come from the germline V gene (reference sequence). V lost 1 base and J lost 3, with 10 bases in between. The CDR3 has 14 residues. The CDR3, as DNA: TGTGCCTGGAGTGCAACAGGAAACAATCAGCCCCAGCATTTT. It translates to CAWSATGNNQPQHF.

Only one count was recorded for this clonotype. J is TRBJ1-4 and V is TRBV29-1; a weak D match, TRBD1 (6 bases). The ends were cut back, 7 bases at V and 4 bases at J, with 10 bases in the middle. The CDR3 consists of 12 residues. Looked up from germline, CDR1 is SQVTM and CDR2 is ANQGSEA. The CDR3 protein is CSAWDINEKLFF. In DNA form, the CDR3 reads TGCAGCGCCTGGGACATTAATGAAAAACTGTTTTTT.

This clonotype was seen at least ten times. The rearrangement uses TRBV3-1 and TRBJ1-2; weak D call: TRBD1 (6 bases). The V gene's germline CDR1 is LGHDT and CDR2 YNNKEL (reference sequence). This CDR3 region has 13 residues. Trimming took 2 bases from V and 8 from J, leaving 12 bases between them. The CDR3 loop is CASSQTGPGGYTF. In DNA, the CDR3 is TGTGCCAGCAGCCAAACAGGGCCAGGAGGCTACACCTTC.

The rearrangement joins TRBV12-3 or TRBV12-4 to TRBJ1-6; the match to TRBD1 covers 8 bases. CDR3 length equals 15 residues. V lost 6 bases and J lost 9; bases outside the gene matches: 10. The CDR3 is CASRPDRGGGSPLHF. CDR3 nucleotides: TGTGCCAGCAGACCAGACAGGGGAGGGGGTTCACCCCTCCACTTT.

This clonotype was counted only a few times. The chain has TRBV20-1 and TRBJ2-7; a possible D gene is TRBD1 (5 bases). With 2 bases removed from V and 7 bases from J, the gap between germline ends came to 18 bases. The CDR3 totals 14 residues. The V gene's germline CDR1 is DFQATT and CDR2 SNEGSKA (reference sequence). The CDR3 sequence is CSARNSGLPREQYF. The CDR3 DNA sequence: TGCAGTGCTAGAAACTCAGGGCTGCCGAGGGAGCAGTACTTC.

The table lists this clonotype with many counts. The chain combines TRBV12-5 with TRBJ1-1, with D unresolved. The CDR3 has 16 amino acids. V was cut by 2 bases and J by 1 base, with 14 bases left in between. In germline, CDR1 is LGHNT, CDR2 FRNRAP. CDR3 residues: CASGLNVGPRNTEAFF. Written as DNA, the CDR3 is TGTGCTAGTGGTTTGAATGTTGGACCCCGGAACACTGAAGCTTTCTTT.

This clonotype has at least ten counts. This chain joins TRBV6-6 and TRBJ2-1, with a tentative D call TRBD2 (5 bases). The V gene's germline CDR1 is MNHNY and CDR2 SVGAGI (reference sequence). The CDR3 has 15 amino acids. The ends were cut back, 2 bases at V and 5 bases at J, with 13 bases in the middle. The CDR3 here is CASSYRARRDNEQFF. The DNA of the CDR3 is TGTGCCAGCAGTTACCGGGCTCGGCGGGACAATGAGCAGTTCTTC.

The count of this clonotype is one. Germline is not matched at one junction end, which may reflect a read error. The gene calls are TRBV18 and TRBJ1-1; 8 bases line up with TRBD1. This CDR3 has 14 amino acids. CDR1 KGHSH and CDR2 LQKENI come from the germline V gene. DNA of the CDR3: TGTGCCGGCTCACGTCAGGGGGCGAACACTGAAGCTTTCTTT. The encoded protein is CAGSRQGANTEAFF.

This clonotype has a count of ten or more. J is TRBJ1-1 and V is TRBV18; perhaps TRBD1 as D (5 bases). The CDR3 consists of 15 residues. Germline CDR1 KGHSH, CDR2 LQKENI. V lost 3 bases and J lost 1, with 12 bases in between. CDR3 nucleotide sequence: TGTGCCAGCTCACCTTTTGTGACAGAGAACACTGAAGCTTTCTTT. This encodes CASSPFVTENTEAFF.

In this sample, this clonotype turned up many times. V and J are TRBV20-1 and TRBJ1-1; D remains unclear. V was trimmed by 3 bases and J by 0 bases, leaving 8 bases between them. The CDR3 length is 13 residues. The germline V gene encodes CDR1 DFQATT and CDR2 SNEGSKA (reference sequence). This CDR3 is CSARSRLNTEAFF. The DNA for the CDR3 is TGCAGTGCTAGGTCCAGACTGAACACTGAAGCTTTCTTT.

The table lists this clonotype with many counts. The rearrangement uses TRBV20-1 and TRBJ2-7, with 8 bases that match TRBD1. Looked up from germline, CDR1 is DFQATT and CDR2 is SNEGSKA (reference sequence). J lost 3 bases, V lost 6 bases, and 10 bases had no gene match. The length of the CDR3 is 14 residues. CDR3 sequence (DNA): TGCAGTGCCAAGCCCCTGGACAGGGTCTACGAGCAGTACTTC. It yields the protein CSAKPLDRVYEQYF.

V and J are TRBV3-1 and TRBJ1-5, with D uncertain. Germline assignment: CDR1 LGHDT and CDR2 YNNKEL (reference sequence). CDR3 length: 13 residues. Trimming pared 4 bases from V and 3 bases from J, leaving 7 bases between. The DNA for the CDR3 is TGTGCCAGCAGCCCGCTACCCAATCAGCCCCAGCATTTT. This translates into CASSPLPNQPQHF.

This clonotype has a count of ten or more. V usage is TRBV12-3 or TRBV12-4 and J usage is TRBJ1-1; D is uncertain. V dropped 3 bases and J dropped 3 bases, with 8 bases sitting between them. The CDR3 has 13 residues. The CDR3 region has the DNA TGTGCCAGCAGTTTGAGGGCGGACACTGAAGCTTTCTTT. Amino acid sequence: CASSLRADTEAFF.

This clonotype was detected many times. The chain carries TRBV10-3 and TRBJ1-1, with D maybe TRBD1 (6 bases). Germline V CDR1 and CDR2: ENHRY, SYGVKD. CDR3 length: 15 residues. V was pared by 4 bases and J by 5 bases, with 17 bases between. This CDR3 reads CAISGHRDGGTEAFF. CDR3 DNA sequence: TGTGCCATCAGTGGGCACAGGGACGGAGGTACTGAAGCTTTCTTT.

This clonotype showed up just once. The J gene is TRBJ1-3, the V gene TRBV18, with D unresolved. Germline V CDR1 and CDR2: KGHSH, LQKENI. Trimming stripped 2 bases from V and 2 bases from J, with 10 bases between. The CDR3 sequence is 15 residues long. The CDR3 nucleotides read TGTGCCAGCTCACCAAGGGAAGAGACTGGAAACACCATATATTTT. As protein: CASSPREETGNTIYF.

The chain links TRBV20-1 to TRBJ2-6, with 9 positions matching TRBD1. From germline, CDR1 is DFQATT and CDR2 SNEGSKA (reference sequence). CDR3 size: 17 residues. Trimming removed 1 base from V and 4 bases from J; junction bases left unmatched: 8. CDR3 sequence reads: CSARGSQGARGANVLTF. The DNA for the CDR3 is TGCAGTGCTAGAGGTTCACAGGGGGCACGGGGGGCCAACGTCCTGACTTTC.

The chain joins TRBV19 to TRBJ1-5; D might be TRBD1 (5 bases). Between the trimmed V and J ends, which lost 8 bases and 6 bases, there was a span of 23 bases. The germline V gene has CDR1 LNHDA and CDR2 SQIVND (reference sequence). The CDR3 totals 16 residues. This CDR3 is CASRGRGEWSGQPQHF. The CDR3 bases are TGTGCCAGTCGTGGGAGAGGGGAATGGTCCGGTCAGCCCCAGCATTTT.

The table lists this clonotype with a few counts. This chain joins TRBV5-8 and TRBJ2-1; TRBD2 matches at 8 bases. The CDR3 covers 16 residues. V trimming: 4 bases; J trimming: 4 bases; junction bases outside the gene matches: 10. The germline V gene has CDR1 SGHTS and CDR2 YDEGEE. CDR3 protein: CASSPNPGGAYNEQFF. The CDR3 DNA is TGTGCCAGCAGCCCAAACCCGGGGGGGGCTTACAATGAGCAGTTCTTC.

This clonotype was recorded a few times. The chain carries TRBV5-1 and TRBJ2-7; 8 bases map to TRBD1. The CDR3 runs to 16 residues. V shed 3 bases, J shed 0 bases, and the junction held 8 bases outside the gene matches. The germline V gene encodes CDR1 SGHRS and CDR2 YFSETQ. The CDR3 spells CASSWRQGQSSYEQYF. CDR3 nucleotides: TGCGCCAGCAGCTGGAGACAGGGGCAAAGCTCCTACGAGCAGTACTTC.

The chain couples TRBV3-1 to TRBJ1-1, with D maybe TRBD1 (5 bases). V lost 1 base and J lost 7, with 10 bases in between. CDR1 is LGHDT, CDR2 YNNKEL, per germline (reference sequence). The CDR3 totals 13 residues. CDR3 in amino acids: CASSQGGSVEAFF. Here the CDR3 DNA reads TGTGCCAGCAGCCAAGGGGGGTCAGTTGAAGCTTTCTTT.

This clonotype was observed many times. The chain has TRBV20-1 and TRBJ1-6; TRBD1 agrees at 9 bases. J lost 7 bases, V lost 3 bases, and 4 bases had no gene match. The germline V gene has CDR1 DFQATT and CDR2 SNEGSKA (reference sequence). The CDR3 totals 14 residues. The CDR3, as DNA: TGCAGTGCTAGCGGGGGACAGGGAAATTCACCCCTCCACTTT. This codes for CSASGGQGNSPLHF.

This clonotype was seen at least ten times. The genes are TRBV28 and TRBJ1-5, with D perhaps TRBD1 (5 bases). Germline V CDR1 and CDR2: MDHEN, SYDVKM. Trimming stripped 7 bases from V and 2 bases from J, with 15 bases between. CDR3 length: 15 amino acids. The CDR3 reads CASITIGGGNQPQHF. The CDR3 DNA sequence: TGTGCCAGCATCACAATCGGGGGAGGCAATCAGCCCCAGCATTTT.

This clonotype was recorded at least ten times. The V gene is TRBV7-9, the J gene TRBJ2-1, with 13 bases matching TRBD2. V shed 3 bases, J shed 8 bases, and the junction held 4 bases outside the gene matches. Germline V lookup: CDR1 SEHNR, CDR2 FQNEAQ (reference sequence). This CDR3 spans 15 amino acids. In nucleotides, the CDR3 is TGTGCCAGCAGCTTGACTAGCGGGGGGCCCTATGAGCAGTTCTTC. It specifies CASSLTSGGPYEQFF.